One sample yielded the 13 T cell receptor beta chains listed below, sequenced in a study of cytomegalovirus exposure and HLA in healthy donors. Primers for the PCR totalled 60 Vbeta and 13 Jbeta. The repertoire was sequenced with immunoSEQ multiplex PCR; TCRdb's copy has only in-frame clones and lacks some. The repertoire holds some 140,000 clones, with 60% to 75% as singletons. Sequenced input: PBMCs. These receptors were taken from a man younger than 35 in good health and CMV-seronegative.

This clone was seen once. This chain links TRBV5-4 with TRBJ1-6; 8 bases are a match to TRBD1. This CDR3 is 14 amino acids long. Looked up from germline, CDR1 is SGHNT and CDR2 is YYREEE (reference sequence). The V segment lost 2 bases and the J segment 8 bases; nucleotides outside the gene matches: 3. CDR3: CASSFGQGYSPLHF. The CDR3 DNA follows: TGTGCCAGCAGCTTTGGACAGGGTTATTCACCCCTCCACTTT. The whole variable domain, remainder taken from reference TRBV5-4 and TRBJ1-6, is ETGVTQSPTHLIKTRGQQVTLRCSSQSGHNTVSWYQQALGQGPQFIFQYYREEENGRGNFPPRFSGLQFPNYSSELNVNALELDDSALYLCASSFGQGYSPLHFGNGTRLTVT.

This clone was recorded only once. The rearrangement uses TRBV27 and TRBJ2-3; a possible D gene is TRBD2 (6 bases). Germline-derived CDR1 and CDR2 are MNHEY and SMNVEV (reference sequence). This CDR3 has 18 residues. Trimming removed 2 bases at V and 4 bases at J, with 22 bases between. CDR3: CASSLIPGDLDGADTQYF. The CDR3 nucleotides read TGTGCCAGCAGTTTAATCCCGGGAGATCTGGACGGAGCAGATACGCAGTATTTT.

Regarding this clone: The sample carries other DNA sequences with the same CDR3. This chain connects TRBV18 to TRBJ1-2, with 7 bases identical to TRBD1. The trim removed 2 bases at V and 3 bases at J, leaving 0 bases unmatched. This CDR3 has 13 residues. Germline V gives CDR1 KGHSH, CDR2 LQKENI. As DNA, the CDR3 is TGTGCCAGCTCACCAGGGACAGACTATGGCTACACCTTC. The encoded protein is CASSPGTDYGYTF.

This clone was counted between two and nine times. The rearrangement uses TRBV25-1 and TRBJ1-5; TRBD1 is a possible D gene (5 bases). This CDR3 contains 10 residues. V lost 8 bases and J 12 bases, leaving 11 bases between the germline ends. CDR1 and CDR2 from the germline V gene are MGHDK and SYGVNS. DNA for the CDR3: TGTGCCAGCCCTGAACAGGACCAGCATTTT. This codes for CASPEQDQHF. Supplemented by reference TRBV25-1 and TRBJ1-5, the full variable domain reads EADIYQTPRYLVIGTGKKITLECSQTMGHDKMYWYQQDPGMELHLIHYSYGVNSTEKGDLSSESTVSRIRTEHFPLTLESARPSHTSQYLCASPEQDQHFGDGTRLSIL.

The rearrangement links TRBV5-1 to TRBJ2-4; maybe TRBD1 (5 bases). Germline CDR1 is SGHRS and CDR2 is YFSETQ. Trimming stripped 3 bases from V and 8 bases from J, with 12 bases between. This CDR3 contains 13 residues. This CDR3 is CASSWSDSDIQYF. CDR3 DNA sequence: TGCGCCAGCAGCTGGAGTGACAGTGACATTCAGTACTTC.

The chain carries TRBV15 and TRBJ1-5; 12 bases are a match to TRBD1. Trimming at V came to 6 bases and at J to 3 bases, leaving 3 bases not matched to a gene. The CDR3 is made up of 15 amino acids. In germline, CDR1 is LNHNV, CDR2 YYDKDF (reference sequence). The CDR3 spells CATRGQGAYNQPQHF. The DNA of the CDR3 is TGTGCCACCAGGGGACAGGGGGCTTACAATCAGCCCCAGCATTTT.

V usage is TRBV5-6 and J usage is TRBJ1-2; D gene ambiguous. V was trimmed by 0 bases and J by 2 bases, leaving 11 bases between them. The germline CDR1 and CDR2 sequences are SGHDT and YYEEEE. CDR3 length equals 15 residues. The DNA for the CDR3 is TGTGCCAGCAGCTTGGTTCGTCAGTCGAACTATGGCTACACCTTC. Its protein is CASSLVRQSNYGYTF.

The gene calls are TRBV19 and TRBJ2-4; no clear D gene. Per the germline V gene, CDR1 is LNHDA and CDR2 is SQIVND (reference sequence). The CDR3 is 13 residues long. V lost 6 bases to trimming and J lost 12 bases, with 18 bases between them. The CDR3 nucleotides read TGTGCCAGTAGCGAGGTCCCTAGTGGCCGTCAGTACTTC. It specifies CASSEVPSGRQYF.

V usage is TRBV7-3 and J usage is TRBJ2-3, with D possibly TRBD2 on 5 matching bases. Germline V CDR1 and CDR2: SGHTA, FQGTGA. Trimming removed 0 bases at V and 6 bases at J, with 13 bases between. The CDR3 has 15 residues. The CDR3 region is CASSLTAGVGDTQYF. The CDR3 coding sequence is TGTGCCAGCAGCTTAACGGCGGGTGTCGGCGATACGCAGTATTTT.

The chain couples TRBV9 to TRBJ2-1, with D possibly TRBD1 on 6 matching bases. The V gene's germline CDR1 is SGDLS and CDR2 YYNGEE. The ends were cut back, 0 bases at V and 8 bases at J, with 15 bases in the middle. The CDR3 extends over 15 amino acids. As DNA, the CDR3 is TGTGCCAGCAGCGTAGAGGGGACACGGGACCATGAGCAGTTCTTC. It specifies CASSVEGTRDHEQFF.

This clone showed up just a few times. The chain couples TRBV6-1 to TRBJ1-4; TRBD1 matches 7 bases. J lost 4 bases, V lost 6 bases, and 2 bases had no gene match. The CDR3 has 13 residues. Germline V lookup: CDR1 MNHNS, CDR2 SASEGT. The CDR3 is CASRRDSNEKLFF. In nucleotides, the CDR3 is TGTGCCAGCAGACGGGACAGTAATGAAAAACTGTTTTTT.

A single count supports this clone. V usage is TRBV2 and J usage is TRBJ2-1; D possibly corresponds to TRBD1 (6 bases). This CDR3 is 13 amino acids long. CDR1 is SNHLY, CDR2 FYNNEI, per germline. The germline V and J ends were trimmed by 6 bases and 5 bases, with 11 bases remaining between them. The CDR3 region is CASRKDSNNEQFF. In nucleotides, the CDR3 is TGTGCCAGCAGAAAGGACAGTAACAATGAGCAGTTCTTC.

The CDR3 region has the DNA TGTGCCAGCAGTAGTCTCTCGACAGGGACCTATGGCTACACCTTC. Translation: CASSSLSTGTYGYTF. The chain combines TRBV6-5 with TRBJ1-2; TRBD1 aligns across 7 bases. Germline-derived CDR1 and CDR2 are MNHEY and SVGAGI. The CDR3 totals 15 residues. The junction had 10 bases not matched to a gene; V was cut back by 5 bases and J by 4 bases.